The present T cell receptor beta chain was sequenced within a study of beta chain features in type 1 diabetes. On the study more broadly: 107,917,701 sorted cells were examined across all samples. General study points: Within the patient group, naive, central memory and Treg TCRB repertoires appeared more similar to each other than within healthy donors. In these data, an HLA type influence on TCRB rearrangement remained unresolved. People with Type 1 diabetes carried modestly yet significantly shorter TCRB CDR3s in all four CD4+ subsets.

With respect to this clone: Its matching antigen is unknown.

CD45RO/CCR7/CD25/CD127/CD95/CD27 staining was used to isolate CD4+ naive, central memory, regulatory and stem cell-like memory cells by sorting. CDR1 and CDR2 from the germline V gene are SEHNR and FQNEAQ (reference sequence). The CDR3 spans 16 residues. The V gene end was trimmed by 5 bases and the J gene end by 7 bases; junction bases not matched to a gene: 12. All of the isolated RNA was reverse transcribed, so expressed TCRB transcripts were sequenced. Clones were sequenced by immunoSEQ multiplex PCR, and TCRdb holds only the in-frame ones, with some missing. The profile shows 55,000 to 85,000 clones, more than 45% of them singletons.

The sample was central memory CD4+ T cells from blood. This TCR derives from a man aged 25-40 years with type 1 diabetes. The chain couples TRBV7-9 to TRBJ2-1; 9 bases agree with TRBD2. The chain's CDR3 is CASSPRREGLKNEQFF. The CDR3 DNA reads TGTGCCAGCAGCCCACGGCGGGAGGGCCTAAAGAATGAGCAGTTCTTC. The full variable domain, rest sourced from reference TRBV7-9 and TRBJ2-1, is DTGVSQNPRHKITKRGQNVTFRCDPISEHNRLYWYRQTLGQGPEFLTYFQNEAQLEKSRLLSDRFSAERPKGSFSTLEIQRTEQGDSAMYLCASSPRREGLKNEQFFGPGTRLTVL.